A single sample is the source of the 3 T cell receptor beta chains below, sequenced in a study of molecular identifiers for immune sequencing clone quantification. TCRdb ran MiXCR on the PCR reads and lists one entry per CDR3 protein. This table has approximately 550,000 distinct CDR3 sequences, about 22% appearing once. What was sequenced was naive CD8+ T cells from blood, with Jurkat cell RNA spiked in. Subset indicated: FACS-sorted CD8+CD4-CCR7+CD45RA+ naive T cells. The receptor source for this set is a human donor in good health. Some libraries in this study had Jurkat cell RNA spiked in.

At least ten counts were recorded for this clonotype. The rearrangement uses TRBV30 and TRBJ2-7, with D possibly TRBD1 on 5 matching bases. Per germline, CDR1 GTSNPN and CDR2 SVGIG (reference sequence). The CDR3 has 15 residues. The germline V and J ends were trimmed by 0 bases and 0 bases, with 12 bases remaining between them. The CDR3, as DNA: TGTGCCTGGAGTGTAGGGCCAGGGCACTCCTACGAGCAGTACTTC. Its translation is CAWSVGPGHSYEQYF.

V and J are TRBV5-5 and TRBJ2-7, with 7 bases matching TRBD2. The CDR3 totals 15 residues. CDR1 is SGHKS and CDR2 is YYEKEE in the germline V gene (reference sequence). The V segment lost 4 bases and the J segment 0 bases; nucleotides outside the gene matches: 7. The CDR3: CASSRVSGDSYEQYF. Here the CDR3 DNA reads TGTGCCAGCAGCCGGGTGAGCGGGGACTCCTACGAGCAGTACTTC.

The V and J genes are TRBV19 and TRBJ2-1; no clear D gene. Deletions cut 4 bases from V and 0 bases from J, with 10 bases between. This CDR3 has 15 amino acids. The germline V gene has CDR1 LNHDA and CDR2 SQIVND (reference sequence). CDR3 in DNA: TGTGCCAGTAGTAGTCAGTCGGGCTCCTACAATGAGCAGTTCTTC. The encoded protein is CASSSQSGSYNEQFF.